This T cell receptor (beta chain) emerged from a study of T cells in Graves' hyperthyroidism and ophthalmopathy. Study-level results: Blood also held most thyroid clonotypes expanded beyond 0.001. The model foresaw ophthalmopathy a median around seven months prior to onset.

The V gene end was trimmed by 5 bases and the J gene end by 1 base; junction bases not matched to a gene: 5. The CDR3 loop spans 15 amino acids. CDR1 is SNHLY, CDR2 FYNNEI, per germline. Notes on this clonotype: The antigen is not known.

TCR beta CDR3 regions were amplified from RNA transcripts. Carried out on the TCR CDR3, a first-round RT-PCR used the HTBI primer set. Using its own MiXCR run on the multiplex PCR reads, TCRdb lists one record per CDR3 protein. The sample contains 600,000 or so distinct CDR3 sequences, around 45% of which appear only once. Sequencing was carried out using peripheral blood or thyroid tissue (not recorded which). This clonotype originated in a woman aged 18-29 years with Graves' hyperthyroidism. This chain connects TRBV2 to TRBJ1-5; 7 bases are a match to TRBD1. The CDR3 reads CASSTWGQSNQPQHF. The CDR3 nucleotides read TGTGCCAGCAGTACGTGGGGACAGAGCAATCAGCCCCAGCATTTT.